Presented here are 31 T cell receptor beta chains from one specimen sequenced in a study of CD8+ T cells in alopecia areata. The sequencing template was cDNA reverse transcribed from extracted RNA. TCRdb's table, derived via immunoSEQ multiplex PCR, lists solely in-frame clones and lacks some. The table lists approximately 180,000 clones, approximately 65% of them singletons. The input for sequencing was CD8+ T cells sorted from blood, taken at week 0. The receptors originated from a human donor with alopecia areata.

J is TRBJ2-5 and V is TRBV13, with 10 bases fitting TRBD2. The junction had 6 bases not matched to a gene; V was cut back by 11 bases and J by 3 bases. Germline V gives CDR1 PRHDT, CDR2 FYEKMQ (reference sequence). There are 13 residues in the CDR3. The CDR3 region has the DNA TGTGCCTCGGGGCTAGCGGGGGAAGAGACCCAGTACTTC. Protein: CASGLAGEETQYF.

V usage is TRBV2 and J usage is TRBJ1-2; 11 bases are shared with TRBD1. Germline V lookup: CDR1 SNHLY, CDR2 FYNNEI. This CDR3 region has 13 residues. Trimming took 6 bases from V and 8 from J; bases not matched to a gene: 5. DNA of the CDR3: TGTGCCAGCAGCGGGGGACAGGGGGTAGGCTACACCTTC. Protein product: CASSGGQGVGYTF.

The CDR3 DNA is TGTGCTAGTGGTTTAGGTTACGAAGCTTTCTTT. This translates into CASGLGYEAFF. The chain has TRBV12-5 and TRBJ1-1; no clear D. V gave up 3 bases and J gave up 8 bases, with 7 bases separating them. CDR3 length: 11 residues. From germline, CDR1 is LGHNT and CDR2 FRNRAP.

V usage is TRBV7-9 and J usage is TRBJ1-6, with TRBD1 matching over 8 bases. V was pared by 2 bases and J by 7 bases, with 7 bases of the junction left unmatched. In germline, CDR1 is SEHNR, CDR2 FQNEAQ (reference sequence). CDR3 length: 16 residues. CDR3 DNA: TGTGCCAGCAGCTTAAGTGGGACAGGTTCGAATTCACCCCTCCACTTT. It codes for CASSLSGTGSNSPLHF.

The chain joins TRBV2 to TRBJ1-1; a weak D match, TRBD1 (5 bases). The ends were cut back, 6 bases at V and 6 bases at J, with 11 bases in the middle. There are 12 residues in the CDR3. CDR1 SNHLY and CDR2 FYNNEI come from the germline V gene. Here the CDR3 reads CASRLGGPEAFF. For the CDR3, the DNA is TGTGCCAGCAGACTGGGGGGACCTGAAGCTTTCTTT. The variable domain in full, completed from reference TRBV2 and TRBJ1-1, reads EPEVTQTPSHQVTQMGQEVILRCVPISNHLYFYWYRQILGQKVEFLVSFYNNEISEKSEIFDDQFSVERPDGSNFTLKIRSTKLEDSAMYFCASRLGGPEAFFGQGTRLTVV.

The chain uses TRBV29-1 and TRBJ2-7; D perhaps matches TRBD1 (5 bases). The germline V gene encodes CDR1 SQVTM and CDR2 ANQGSEA. The V end was cut by 5 bases, the J end by 2 bases, with 13 bases between. CDR3 size: 13 residues. DNA for the CDR3: TGCAGCGTTTTGACAGAGATTACCTACGAGCAGTACTTC. Translated: CSVLTEITYEQYF.

As to this clone: One junction end does not reproduce the germline sequence, and a read error may be involved. This chain joins TRBV5-1 and TRBJ2-3, with TRBD2 identical over 9 bases. The CDR3 is made up of 15 amino acids. Germline V gene data show CDR1 as SGHRS and CDR2 as YFSETQ. The CDR3 coding sequence is TGCGCCACCAGCGGGGGGCCGCCTAGCACAGATACGCAGTATTTT. Encoded protein: CATSGGPPSTDTQYF.

The V call is TRBV15, the J call TRBJ1-2, with a tentative D call TRBD1 (6 bases). Germline lookup yields CDR1 LNHNV and CDR2 YYDKDF (reference sequence). Trimming pared 5 bases from V and 1 base from J, leaving 23 bases between. The CDR3 is 18 residues long. DNA for the CDR3: TGTGCCACCAGCCCAGAGATGAGGGGGGCCTCGATTAACTATGGCTACACCTTC. Its protein is CATSPEMRGASINYGYTF.

This chain links TRBV6-5 with TRBJ1-4; unclear D gene. The V gene's germline CDR1 is MNHEY and CDR2 SVGAGI. The length of the CDR3 is 15 residues. With 0 bases removed from V and 6 bases from J, the gap between germline ends came to 11 bases. CDR3 sequence: CASSYSFRTDEKLFF. Written as DNA, the CDR3 is TGTGCCAGCAGTTACTCTTTCCGAACCGATGAAAAACTGTTTTTT.

The chain employs TRBV2 and TRBJ2-4; TRBD2 matches 7 bases. CDR1 is SNHLY and CDR2 is FYNNEI in the germline V gene. The V and J ends lost 8 bases and 0 bases, in that order; junction bases with no gene match: 7. This CDR3 region has 15 residues. CDR3 in amino acids: CASEPAGRAKNIQYF. The CDR3 DNA sequence: TGTGCCAGCGAGCCAGCGGGGAGAGCCAAAAACATTCAGTACTTC.

The gene calls are TRBV15 and TRBJ1-2; D call uncertain. This CDR3 has 13 residues. The V and J ends lost 5 bases and 1 base respectively, with 8 bases between them. Germline V lookup: CDR1 LNHNV, CDR2 YYDKDF (reference sequence). The CDR3, as DNA: TGTGCCACCAGCTCGACTGATAACTATGGCTACACCTTC. Its protein product is CATSSTDNYGYTF.

The chain uses TRBV5-5 and TRBJ2-1; D uncertain. Trimming took off 4 bases at V and 9 bases at J, with 11 bases between the two ends. The CDR3 has 12 residues. From germline, CDR1 is SGHKS and CDR2 YYEKEE (reference sequence). The CDR3 DNA follows: TGTGCCAGCAGCCGTGGGATGACTGAGCAGTTCTTC. It yields the protein CASSRGMTEQFF.

The chain combines TRBV2 with TRBJ2-1; D gene uncertain. V was shortened by 7 bases and J by 5 bases, with 12 bases between the two germline ends. The germline V gene encodes CDR1 SNHLY and CDR2 FYNNEI. The CDR3 extends over 13 amino acids. Written as DNA, the CDR3 is TGTGCCAGCAAATGGTGGGTAGACAATGAGCAGTTCTTC. It translates to CASKWWVDNEQFF.

This clone was picked up one time. This rearrangement joins TRBV29-1 to TRBJ1-2; tentative D call: TRBD1 (5 bases). The CDR3 loop spans 11 amino acids. V was clipped by 3 bases and J by 7 bases, with 9 bases between them. The germline CDR1 and CDR2 sequences are SQVTM and ANQGSEA. The CDR3 loop is CSVESRAGYTF. The CDR3 nucleotides are TGCAGCGTTGAGTCCAGGGCTGGCTACACCTTC.

CDR3 sequence: CASSEGPLNYGYTF. The DNA of the CDR3 is TGTGCCAGCAGTGAAGGTCCACTCAACTATGGCTACACCTTC. This chain joins TRBV6-1 and TRBJ1-2; D ambiguous. In germline, CDR1 is MNHNS, CDR2 SASEGT. V lost 1 base, J lost 2 bases, and 8 bases lay in between. The CDR3 is 14 amino acids.

This chain links TRBV27 with TRBJ2-1; TRBD1 might be the D (5 bases). Germline CDR1 reads MNHEY; CDR2 reads SMNVEV (reference sequence). Trimming cost V 8 bases and J 13 bases, with 12 bases left between them. This CDR3 has 10 amino acids. The DNA for the CDR3 is TGTGCCAGCGGTGGGGCGGCACAGTTCTTC. Translated: CASGGAAQFF.

The rearrangement joins TRBV5-1 to TRBJ2-7; D possibly matches TRBD1 or TRBD2 (6 bases each). The CDR3 has 14 residues. Germline-derived CDR1 and CDR2 are SGHRS and YFSETQ. Trimming removed 1 base at V and 3 bases at J, with 11 bases between. The CDR3 DNA reads TGCGCCAGCAGCTTGAGGGGGGTGAACTACGAGCAGTACTTC. Its translation is CASSLRGVNYEQYF.

The sample holds a few counts of this clone. V gene TRBV4-1 combines with J gene TRBJ2-6; D unclear. V dropped 4 bases and J dropped 4 bases, with 2 bases sitting between them. This CDR3 comprises 12 residues. Germline CDR1 MGHRA, CDR2 YSYEKL. The CDR3 spells CASSPGANVLTF. The CDR3 DNA reads as TGCGCCAGCAGCCCGGGGGCCAACGTCCTGACTTTC.

The chain is built from TRBV7-9 and TRBJ1-3; 7 bases are shared with TRBD1. The CDR3 runs 15 residues. Germline V gene data show CDR1 as SEHNR and CDR2 as FQNEAQ (reference sequence). Losses at the gene ends were 4 bases for V and 3 bases for J; bases not matched to a gene: 6. CDR3 coding DNA: TGTGCCAGCAGCTCGACAGGGAGCGTTGGAAACACCATATATTTT. It yields the protein CASSSTGSVGNTIYF.

J is TRBJ1-1 and V is TRBV4-2; weak D call: TRBD1 (6 bases). The CDR3 has 15 amino acids. Germline V gene data show CDR1 as LGHNA and CDR2 as YNFKEQ. Trimming removed 1 base at V and 1 base at J, with 10 bases between. Written as DNA, the CDR3 is TGTGCCAGCAGCCAAGTGGCCAGGGGGAACACTGAAGCTTTCTTT. Amino acids: CASSQVARGNTEAFF.

In its sample, this clone was seen a few times. The chain recombines TRBV13 with TRBJ1-2; D possibly corresponds to TRBD1 (5 bases). The CDR3 covers 15 residues. Germline V lookup: CDR1 PRHDT, CDR2 FYEKMQ (reference sequence). Trimming stripped 1 base from V and 4 bases from J, with 13 bases between. CDR3 loop: CASSLVADTFYGYTF. In DNA form, the CDR3 reads TGTGCCAGCAGCTTAGTAGCGGACACCTTCTATGGCTACACCTTC. The full variable domain, in which reference TRBV13 and TRBJ1-2 provide the parts outside the CDR3, is AAGVIQSPRHLIKEKRETATLKCYPIPRHDTVYWYQQGPGQDPQFLISFYEKMQSDKGSIPDRFSAQQFSDYHSELNMSSLELGDSALYFCASSLVADTFYGYTFGSGTRLTVV.

The V and J genes are TRBV5-6 and TRBJ2-7; TRBD2 aligns across 7 bases. CDR1 is SGHDT, CDR2 YYEEEE, per germline. With 1 base clipped from V and 3 bases from J, the junction kept 10 bases outside the gene matches. CDR3 size: 16 residues. The CDR3 coding sequence is TGTGCCAGCAGCTTGAGGGAGGGCATTGCGGACTACGAGCAGTACTTC. Its protein is CASSLREGIADYEQYF. The whole variable domain, remainder taken from reference TRBV5-6 and TRBJ2-7, is DAGVTQSPTHLIKTRGQQVTLRCSPKSGHDTVSWYQQALGQGPQFIFQYYEEEERQRGNFPDRFSGHQFPNYSSELNVNALLLGDSALYLCASSLREGIADYEQYFGPGTRLTVT.

The chain has TRBV6-1 and TRBJ1-6; D uncertain. The germline V gene has CDR1 MNHNS and CDR2 SASEGT. Trimming shortened V by 4 bases and J by 11 bases, and 12 bases separated the two germline ends. The CDR3 contains 13 residues. The CDR3 region has the DNA TGTGCCAGCAGTGGTTCCGGAAGTCCACCCCTCCACTTT. As protein: CASSGSGSPPLHF.

The chain uses TRBV6-6 and TRBJ1-2; D possibly corresponds to TRBD1 (5 bases). V gave up 2 bases and J gave up 2 bases, with 15 bases separating them. Per the germline V gene, CDR1 is MNHNY and CDR2 is SVGAGI (reference sequence). CDR3 size: 16 residues. Here the CDR3 DNA reads TGTGCCAGCAGTTACCTTCCGCAGGGTGTCAACTATGGCTACACCTTC. This translates into CASSYLPQGVNYGYTF.

This clone was counted only a few times. The chain has TRBV29-1 and TRBJ1-3; 9 nucleotides align to TRBD1. The J segment lost 4 bases and the V segment lost 5 bases, leaving 12 bases of the junction unmatched. The CDR3 is 16 amino acids. In germline, CDR1 is SQVTM, CDR2 ANQGSEA. CDR3: CSVRSRDRESGNTIYF. CDR3 DNA: TGCAGCGTTCGGTCCCGGGACAGGGAATCAGGAAACACCATATATTTT. The whole variable domain, remainder taken from reference TRBV29-1 and TRBJ1-3, is SAVISQKPSRDICQRGTSLTIQCQVDSQVTMMFWYRQQPGQSLTLIATANQGSEATYESGFVIDKFPISRPNLTFSTLTVSNMSPEDSSIYLCSVRSRDRESGNTIYFGEGSWLTVV.

Only a few counts were recorded for this clone. J is TRBJ1-6 and V is TRBV7-6; no firm D call. V dropped 1 base and J dropped 8 bases, with 9 bases sitting between them. Per the germline V gene, CDR1 is SGHVS and CDR2 is FNYEAQ. The CDR3 sequence is 14 residues long. In DNA form, the CDR3 reads TGTGCCAGCAGCTTAGATCTGCCAGATTCACCCCTCCACTTT. Its translation: CASSLDLPDSPLHF.

This chain uses TRBV5-1 with TRBJ2-1; tentatively, D is TRBD1 (5 bases). Per the germline V gene, CDR1 is SGHRS and CDR2 is YFSETQ. Trimming took off 0 bases at V and 0 bases at J, with 7 bases between the two ends. The CDR3 extends over 15 amino acids. The CDR3 loop is CASSLVQDSYNEQFF. The CDR3 coding sequence is TGCGCCAGCAGCTTGGTACAGGACTCCTACAATGAGCAGTTCTTC.

This clone was counted a few times. The V call is TRBV7-8, the J call TRBJ2-4, with D tentatively TRBD1 (5 bases). V lost 5 bases, J lost 0 bases, and 14 bases lay in between. The length of the CDR3 is 16 residues. Germline CDR1 is SGHVS and CDR2 is FQNEAQ. CDR3 coding DNA: TGTGCCAGCAGCCAAGGACATACTCTAGCCAAAAACATTCAGTACTTC. Its translation is CASSQGHTLAKNIQYF.

This clone was recorded a few times. The chain recombines TRBV15 with TRBJ2-7, with D possibly TRBD2 on 6 matching bases. The germline V and J ends were trimmed by 1 base and 5 bases, with 12 bases remaining between them. Germline lookup yields CDR1 LNHNV and CDR2 YYDKDF (reference sequence). The CDR3 extends over 14 amino acids. DNA of the CDR3: TGTGCCACCAGCAGAGCAAGGGAGGTTAACGAGCAGTACTTC. This codes for CATSRAREVNEQYF.

This clone has more than one count but fewer than ten. The chain joins TRBV29-1 to TRBJ2-5; 7 bases match TRBD1. The length of the CDR3 is 14 residues. The trim removed 0 bases at V and 3 bases at J, leaving 4 bases unmatched. Germline-derived CDR1 and CDR2 are SQVTM and ANQGSEA. The CDR3 DNA is TGCAGCGTTGAAGATGGGGACAGTAAAGAGACCCAGTACTTC. It specifies CSVEDGDSKETQYF.

The V gene is TRBV5-4, the J gene TRBJ2-7, with TRBD1 matching 9 bases. CDR3 length: 14 amino acids. V lost 4 bases, J lost 5 bases, and 7 bases stayed unmatched. Germline values: CDR1 SGHNT, CDR2 YYREEE (reference sequence). The CDR3 sequence is CASSPTGGRDEQYF. The CDR3 DNA is TGTGCCAGCAGCCCGACAGGGGGGAGGGACGAGCAGTACTTC.